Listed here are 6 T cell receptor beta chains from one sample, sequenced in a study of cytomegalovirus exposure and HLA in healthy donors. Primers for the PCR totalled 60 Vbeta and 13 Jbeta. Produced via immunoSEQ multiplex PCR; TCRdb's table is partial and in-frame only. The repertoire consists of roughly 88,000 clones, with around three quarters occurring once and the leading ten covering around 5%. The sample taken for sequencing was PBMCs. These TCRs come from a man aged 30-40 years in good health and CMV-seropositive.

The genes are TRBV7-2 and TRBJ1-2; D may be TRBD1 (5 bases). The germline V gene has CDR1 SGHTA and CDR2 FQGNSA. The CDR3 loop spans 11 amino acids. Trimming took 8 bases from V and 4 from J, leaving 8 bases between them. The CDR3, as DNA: TGTGCCAGCGGACAAAGCTATGGCTACACCTTC. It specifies CASGQSYGYTF.

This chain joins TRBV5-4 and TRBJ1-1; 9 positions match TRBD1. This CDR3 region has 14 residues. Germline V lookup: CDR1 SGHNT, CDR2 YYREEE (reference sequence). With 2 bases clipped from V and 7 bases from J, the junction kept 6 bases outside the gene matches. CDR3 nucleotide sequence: TGTGCCAGCAGCTTCAGGACAGGGGCGAGTGAAGCTTTCTTT. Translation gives CASSFRTGASEAFF. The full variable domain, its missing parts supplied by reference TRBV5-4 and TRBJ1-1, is ETGVTQSPTHLIKTRGQQVTLRCSSQSGHNTVSWYQQALGQGPQFIFQYYREEENGRGNFPPRFSGLQFPNYSSELNVNALELDDSALYLCASSFRTGASEAFFGQGTRLTVV.

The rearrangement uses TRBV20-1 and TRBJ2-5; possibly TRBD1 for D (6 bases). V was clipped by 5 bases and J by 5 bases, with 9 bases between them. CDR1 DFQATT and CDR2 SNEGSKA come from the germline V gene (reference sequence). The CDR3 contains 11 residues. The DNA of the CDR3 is TGCAGTGCTTTAAGGGGGGAGACCCAGTACTTC. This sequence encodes CSALRGETQYF.

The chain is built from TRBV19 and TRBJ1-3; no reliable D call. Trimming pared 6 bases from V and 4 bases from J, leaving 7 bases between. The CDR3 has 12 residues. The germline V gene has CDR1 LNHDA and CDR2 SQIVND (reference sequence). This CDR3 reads CASRPRGNTIYF. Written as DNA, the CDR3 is TGTGCCAGTAGGCCCAGAGGAAACACCATATATTTT.

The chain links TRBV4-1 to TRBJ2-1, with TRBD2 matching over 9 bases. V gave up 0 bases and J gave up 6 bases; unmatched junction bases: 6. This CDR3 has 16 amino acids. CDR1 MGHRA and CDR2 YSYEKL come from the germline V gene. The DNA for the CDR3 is TGCGCCAGCAGCCAAGACGCAGCGGGGGGCGGCAATGAGCAGTTCTTC. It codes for CASSQDAAGGGNEQFF.

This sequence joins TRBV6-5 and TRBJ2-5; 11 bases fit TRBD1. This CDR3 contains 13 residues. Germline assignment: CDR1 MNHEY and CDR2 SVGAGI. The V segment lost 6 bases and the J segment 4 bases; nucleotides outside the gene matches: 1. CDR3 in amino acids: CASRGTGGETQYF. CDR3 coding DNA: TGTGCCAGCAGAGGGACAGGGGGAGAGACCCAGTACTTC.